These 14 T cell receptor beta chains originate from one sample sequenced in a study of blood T cell dynamics during melanoma immunotherapy. The time point denotes: week 3, after first cycle of checkpoint inhibitor. Sequencing was performed with immunoSEQ multiplex PCR; in TCRdb, only in-frame clones are kept and a portion is missing. Among about 10,000 clones listed, almost 85% were seen once. The sequencing used blood, collected from a patient treated with checkpoint blockade. The receptor set was obtained from a human donor with melanoma.

The chain recombines TRBV2 with TRBJ1-1; D gene uncertain. CDR1 is SNHLY, CDR2 FYNNEI, per germline. CDR3 length: 14 amino acids. V lost 2 bases and J 4 bases, leaving 11 bases between the germline ends. The CDR3 region has the DNA TGTGCCAGCAGTGAACGGGGTTCGGGCACTGAAGCTTTCTTT. Translation: CASSERGSGTEAFF.

The chain uses TRBV4-1 and TRBJ1-1, with D maybe TRBD1 (5 bases). CDR1 is MGHRA, CDR2 YSYEKL, per germline. V gave up 0 bases and J gave up 3 bases, with 17 bases separating them. This CDR3 contains 17 residues. The DNA of the CDR3 is TGCGCCAGCAGCCAAGATCTGGTGGCGGTGGGGGACACTGAAGCTTTCTTT. It is translated as CASSQDLVAVGDTEAFF.

This rearrangement joins TRBV4-3 to TRBJ1-2; D gene ambiguous. V was trimmed by 0 bases and J by 6 bases, leaving 11 bases between them. This CDR3 contains 14 residues. The germline CDR1 and CDR2 sequences are LGHNA and YSLEER. The CDR3 region is CASSQDRERDGYTF. CDR3 sequence (DNA): TGCGCCAGCAGCCAAGATCGGGAGAGGGATGGCTACACCTTC.

This clone occurred a few times. In DNA form, the CDR3 reads TGCGCCAGCAGCCTCTTCCAGGGGGTAGTGGACGAGCAGTACTTC. The encoded protein is CASSLFQGVVDEQYF. The chain has TRBV4-1 and TRBJ2-7; 7 bases match TRBD1. The germline CDR1 and CDR2 sequences are MGHRA and YSYEKL. After removal of 4 bases from V and 5 bases from J, the junction contained 11 bases not matched to a gene. CDR3 size: 15 residues.

J is TRBJ1-6 and V is TRBV7-3; D possibly corresponds to TRBD1 (5 bases). The CDR3 totals 15 residues. The germline gives CDR1 SGHTA, CDR2 FQGTGA. The V end lost 1 base, the J end lost 3 bases, and 7 bases lay between the germline ends. Here the CDR3 DNA reads TGTGCCAGCAGCTTAAGTCAGGGCTATAATTCACCCCTCCACTTT. The encoded protein is CASSLSQGYNSPLHF.

This chain connects TRBV19 to TRBJ2-7; the D is unclear. The CDR3 is 14 amino acids. With 5 bases removed from V and 3 bases from J, the gap between germline ends came to 14 bases. CDR1 and CDR2 from the germline V gene are LNHDA and SQIVND (reference sequence). The CDR3 sequence: CASSWQIRGYEQYF. CDR3 DNA: TGTGCCAGTAGTTGGCAGATTCGTGGCTACGAGCAGTACTTC.

The rearrangement links TRBV11-2 to TRBJ1-4; no reliable D call. V was shortened by 0 bases and J by 0 bases, with 5 bases between the two germline ends. Germline lookup yields CDR1 SGHAT and CDR2 FQNNGV. The CDR3 runs 15 residues. The CDR3: CASSLEGATNEKLFF. The CDR3 nucleotides read TGTGCCAGCAGCTTAGAGGGCGCAACTAATGAAAAACTGTTTTTT.

The rearrangement links TRBV7-2 to TRBJ1-2; D is uncertain. The CDR3 totals 13 residues. Germline lookup yields CDR1 SGHTA and CDR2 FQGNSA. With 1 base removed from V and 1 base from J, the gap between germline ends came to 4 bases. The DNA of the CDR3 is TGTGCCAGCAGCTTAGACAATAACTATGGCTACACCTTC. Protein product: CASSLDNNYGYTF.

The rearrangement joins TRBV11-2 to TRBJ2-2; D is unclear. Per germline, CDR1 SGHAT and CDR2 FQNNGV. The V end lost 1 base, the J end lost 1 base, and 7 bases lay between the germline ends. The CDR3 sequence is 15 residues long. The chain's CDR3 is CASSLVRLNTGELFF. In DNA form, the CDR3 reads TGTGCCAGCAGCTTAGTTCGTCTGAACACCGGGGAGCTGTTTTTT.

The chain is built from TRBV7-2 and TRBJ2-3; 8 bases line up with TRBD2. The CDR3 sequence is 16 residues long. Unmatched junction bases numbered 7, after V lost 0 bases and J lost 5 bases. Per the germline V gene, CDR1 is SGHTA and CDR2 is FQGNSA. CDR3 sequence (DNA): TGTGCCAGCAGCTTAGCGGGCCGGGGGGGCCAAGATACGCAGTATTTT. Translating gives CASSLAGRGGQDTQYF.

V is TRBV7-3 and J is TRBJ2-5; D may be TRBD1 (5 bases). Germline CDR1 and CDR2: SGHTA and FQGTGA. V was shortened by 0 bases and J by 4 bases, with 9 bases between the two germline ends. The CDR3 contains 14 residues. CDR3 DNA sequence: TGTGCCAGCAGCTTAACCCCCCAGGGAGAGACCCAGTACTTC. Its protein is CASSLTPQGETQYF.

The genes are TRBV7-2 and TRBJ1-6; D is ambiguous. The V gene lost 2 bases and the J gene lost 10 bases, with 12 bases spanning the gap. Germline V CDR1 and CDR2: SGHTA, FQGNSA. The CDR3 extends over 14 amino acids. The CDR3 DNA sequence: TGTGCCAGCAGCTTAACCGGGGAGAGATCACCCCTCCACTTT. Translating gives CASSLTGERSPLHF.

The chain is built from TRBV4-1 and TRBJ1-4; 9 bases agree with TRBD1. CDR1 MGHRA and CDR2 YSYEKL come from the germline V gene. This CDR3 region has 18 residues. V lost 1 base, J lost 3 bases, and 9 bases stayed unmatched. CDR3 in DNA: TGCGCCAGCAGCCAAGGGTGGGACAGGGTGCGACCTAATGAAAAACTGTTTTTT. It specifies CASSQGWDRVRPNEKLFF.

The V call is TRBV19, the J call TRBJ2-2; perhaps TRBD2 as D (5 bases). This CDR3 is built from 14 residues. Germline V CDR1 and CDR2: LNHDA, SQIVND (reference sequence). Deletions cut 7 bases from V and 3 bases from J, with 12 bases between. The CDR3 loop reads CASTTSRDTGELFF. The DNA of the CDR3 is TGTGCCAGTACTACATCGCGGGACACCGGGGAGCTGTTTTTT.